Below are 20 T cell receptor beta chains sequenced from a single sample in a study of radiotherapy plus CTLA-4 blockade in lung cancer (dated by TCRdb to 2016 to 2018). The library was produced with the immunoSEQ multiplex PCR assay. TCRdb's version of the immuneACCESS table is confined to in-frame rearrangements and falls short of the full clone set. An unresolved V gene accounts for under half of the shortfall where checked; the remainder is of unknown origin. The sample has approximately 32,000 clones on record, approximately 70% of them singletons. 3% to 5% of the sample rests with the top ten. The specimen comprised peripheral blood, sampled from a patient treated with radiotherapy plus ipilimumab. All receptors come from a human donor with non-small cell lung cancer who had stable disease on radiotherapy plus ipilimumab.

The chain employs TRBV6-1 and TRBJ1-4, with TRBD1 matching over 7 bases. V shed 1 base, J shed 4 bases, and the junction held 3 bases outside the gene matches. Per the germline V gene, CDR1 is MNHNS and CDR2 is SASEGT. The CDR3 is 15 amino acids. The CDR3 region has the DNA TGTGCCAGCAGTGAAGGTGCAGGGGGTAATGAAAAACTGTTTTTT. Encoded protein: CASSEGAGGNEKLFF.

CDR3: CATSGGTGRNYGYTF. The CDR3 region has the DNA TGTGCCACCAGCGGAGGGACAGGGCGGAACTATGGCTACACCTTC. This chain connects TRBV15 to TRBJ1-2; 9 bases map to TRBD1. Germline loops: CDR1 LNHNV, CDR2 YYDKDF (reference sequence). The CDR3 contains 15 residues. The trim removed 5 bases at V and 2 bases at J, leaving 6 bases unmatched. Based on the CDR3 plus reference TRBV15 and TRBJ1-2, the full variable domain is DAMVIQNPRYQVTQFGKPVTLSCSQTLNHNVMYWYQQKSSQAPKLLFHYYDKDFNNEADTPDNFQSRRPNTSFCFLDIRSPGLGDTAMYLCATSGGTGRNYGYTFGSGTRLTVV.

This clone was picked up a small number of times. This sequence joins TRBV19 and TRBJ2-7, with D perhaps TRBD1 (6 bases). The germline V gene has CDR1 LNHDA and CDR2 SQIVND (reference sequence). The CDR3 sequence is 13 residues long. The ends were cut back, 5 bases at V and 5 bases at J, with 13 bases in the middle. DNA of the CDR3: TGTGCCAGTAGTCATCAGGGGCCCCACGAGCAGTACTTC. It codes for CASSHQGPHEQYF.

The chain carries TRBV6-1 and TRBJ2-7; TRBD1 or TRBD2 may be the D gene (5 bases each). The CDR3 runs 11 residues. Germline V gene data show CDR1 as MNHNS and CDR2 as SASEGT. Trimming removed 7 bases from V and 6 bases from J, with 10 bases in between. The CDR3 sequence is CASTRGGEQYF. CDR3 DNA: TGTGCCAGCACGAGGGGCGGCGAGCAGTACTTC.

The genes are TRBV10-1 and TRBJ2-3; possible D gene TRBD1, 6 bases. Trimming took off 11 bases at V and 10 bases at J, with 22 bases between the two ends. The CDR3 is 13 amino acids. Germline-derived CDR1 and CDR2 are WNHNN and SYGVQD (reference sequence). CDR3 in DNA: TGCGCCGTGACGTCCAGGGGTCCGTACCCGCAGTATTTT. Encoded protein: CAVTSRGPYPQYF.

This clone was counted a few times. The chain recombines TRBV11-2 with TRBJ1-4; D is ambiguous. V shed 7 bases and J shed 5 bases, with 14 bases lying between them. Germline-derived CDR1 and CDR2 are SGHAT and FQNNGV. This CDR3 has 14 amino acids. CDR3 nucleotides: TGTGCCAGCATGGTCGGGCTCCCGAATGAAAAACTGTTTTTT. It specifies CASMVGLPNEKLFF.

The CDR3: CASSKEGSKRESYEQYF. The CDR3 nucleotides are TGTGCCAGCAGCAAAGAGGGGTCAAAGCGGGAGAGTTACGAGCAGTACTTC. The V and J genes are TRBV21-1 and TRBJ2-7; TRBD2, as called in the table, went unchecked against the DNA. TRBV21-1 is deemed a pseudogene. The CDR3 has 17 residues.

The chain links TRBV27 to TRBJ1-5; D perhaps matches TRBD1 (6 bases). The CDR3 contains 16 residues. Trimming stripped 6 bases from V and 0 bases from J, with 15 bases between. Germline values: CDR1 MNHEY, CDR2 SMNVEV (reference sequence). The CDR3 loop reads CASSKLGGRSNQPQHF. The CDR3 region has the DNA TGTGCCAGCAGCAAACTCGGGGGGCGTAGCAATCAGCCCCAGCATTTT.

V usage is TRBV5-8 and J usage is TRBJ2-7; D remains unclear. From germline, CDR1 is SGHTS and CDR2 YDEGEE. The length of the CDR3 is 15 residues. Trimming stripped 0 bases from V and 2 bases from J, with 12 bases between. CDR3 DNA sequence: TGTGCCAGCAGCTTGGGCGGCCCGACACCCTACGAGCAGTACTTC. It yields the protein CASSLGGPTPYEQYF.

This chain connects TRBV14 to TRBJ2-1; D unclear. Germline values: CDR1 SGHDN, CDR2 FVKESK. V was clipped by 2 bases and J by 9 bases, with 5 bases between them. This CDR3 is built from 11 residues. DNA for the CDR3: TGTGCCAGCAGCCAATATTTTGAGCAGTTCTTC. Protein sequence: CASSQYFEQFF.

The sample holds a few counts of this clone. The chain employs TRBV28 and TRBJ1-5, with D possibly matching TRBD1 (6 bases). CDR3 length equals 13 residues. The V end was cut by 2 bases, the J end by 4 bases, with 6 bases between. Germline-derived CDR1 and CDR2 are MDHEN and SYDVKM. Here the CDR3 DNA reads TGTGCCAGCAGTTTAACAGGGAATCAGCCCCAGCATTTT. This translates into CASSLTGNQPQHF.

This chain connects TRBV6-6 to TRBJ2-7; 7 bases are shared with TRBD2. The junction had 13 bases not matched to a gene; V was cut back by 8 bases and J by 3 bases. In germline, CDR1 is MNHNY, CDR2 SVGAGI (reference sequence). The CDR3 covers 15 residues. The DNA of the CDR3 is TGTGCCAGCGAACCCCGGCGGGGGAGAGGCTACGAGCAGTACTTC. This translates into CASEPRRGRGYEQYF.

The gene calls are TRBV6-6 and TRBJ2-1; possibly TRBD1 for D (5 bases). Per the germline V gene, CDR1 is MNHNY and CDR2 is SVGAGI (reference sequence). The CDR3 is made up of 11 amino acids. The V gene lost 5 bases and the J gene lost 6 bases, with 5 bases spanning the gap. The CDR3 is CASSDSNEQFF. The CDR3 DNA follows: TGTGCCAGCAGTGACAGCAATGAGCAGTTCTTC.

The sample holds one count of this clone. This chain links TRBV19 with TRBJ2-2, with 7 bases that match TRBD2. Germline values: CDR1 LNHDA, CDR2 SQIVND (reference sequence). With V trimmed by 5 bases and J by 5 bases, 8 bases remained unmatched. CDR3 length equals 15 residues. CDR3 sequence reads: CASSLGGRRTGELFF. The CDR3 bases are TGTGCCAGTAGTCTCGGCGGGAGACGTACCGGGGAGCTGTTTTTT.

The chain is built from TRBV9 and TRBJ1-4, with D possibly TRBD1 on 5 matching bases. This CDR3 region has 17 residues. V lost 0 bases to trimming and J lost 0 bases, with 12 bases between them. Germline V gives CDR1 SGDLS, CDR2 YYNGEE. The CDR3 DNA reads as TGTGCCAGCAGCGTAGGGGACGTACATGCAACTAATGAAAAACTGTTTTTT. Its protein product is CASSVGDVHATNEKLFF.

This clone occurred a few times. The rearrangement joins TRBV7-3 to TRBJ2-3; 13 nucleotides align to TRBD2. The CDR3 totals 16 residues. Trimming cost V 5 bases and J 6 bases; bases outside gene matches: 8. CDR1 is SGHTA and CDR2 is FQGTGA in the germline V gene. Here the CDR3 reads CASSPQGLAGYDTQYF. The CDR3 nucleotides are TGTGCCAGCAGCCCCCAGGGACTAGCGGGATATGATACGCAGTATTTT.

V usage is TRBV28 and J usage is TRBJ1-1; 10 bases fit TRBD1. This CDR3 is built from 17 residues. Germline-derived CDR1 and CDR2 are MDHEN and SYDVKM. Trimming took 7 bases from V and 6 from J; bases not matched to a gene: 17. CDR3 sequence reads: CASIQVGTGAKTAEAFF. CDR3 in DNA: TGTGCCAGCATTCAAGTCGGGACAGGGGCGAAAACGGCTGAAGCTTTCTTT.

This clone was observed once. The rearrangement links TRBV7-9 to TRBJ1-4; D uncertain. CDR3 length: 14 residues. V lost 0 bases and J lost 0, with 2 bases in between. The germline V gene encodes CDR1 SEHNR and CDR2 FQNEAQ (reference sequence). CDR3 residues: CASSLAATNEKLFF. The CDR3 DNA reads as TGTGCCAGCAGCTTAGCAGCAACTAATGAAAAACTGTTTTTT.

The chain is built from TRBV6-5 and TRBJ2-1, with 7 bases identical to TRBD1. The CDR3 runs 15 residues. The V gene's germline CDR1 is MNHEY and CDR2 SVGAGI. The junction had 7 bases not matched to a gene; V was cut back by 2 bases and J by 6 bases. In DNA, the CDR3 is TGTGCCAGCAGTTACCAGGGGGAGTTGGGCAATGAGCAGTTCTTC. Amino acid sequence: CASSYQGELGNEQFF.

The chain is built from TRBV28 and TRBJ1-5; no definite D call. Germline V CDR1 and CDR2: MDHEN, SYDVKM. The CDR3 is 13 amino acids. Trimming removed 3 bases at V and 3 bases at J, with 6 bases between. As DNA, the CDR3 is TGTGCCAGCAGTTTGGACTTCAATCAGCCCCAGCATTTT. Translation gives CASSLDFNQPQHF. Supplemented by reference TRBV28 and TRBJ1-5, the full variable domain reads DVKVTQSSRYLVKRTGEKVFLECVQDMDHENMFWYRQDPGLGLRLIYFSYDVKMKEKGDIPEGYSVSREKKERFSLILESASTNQTSMYLCASSLDFNQPQHFGDGTRLSIL.